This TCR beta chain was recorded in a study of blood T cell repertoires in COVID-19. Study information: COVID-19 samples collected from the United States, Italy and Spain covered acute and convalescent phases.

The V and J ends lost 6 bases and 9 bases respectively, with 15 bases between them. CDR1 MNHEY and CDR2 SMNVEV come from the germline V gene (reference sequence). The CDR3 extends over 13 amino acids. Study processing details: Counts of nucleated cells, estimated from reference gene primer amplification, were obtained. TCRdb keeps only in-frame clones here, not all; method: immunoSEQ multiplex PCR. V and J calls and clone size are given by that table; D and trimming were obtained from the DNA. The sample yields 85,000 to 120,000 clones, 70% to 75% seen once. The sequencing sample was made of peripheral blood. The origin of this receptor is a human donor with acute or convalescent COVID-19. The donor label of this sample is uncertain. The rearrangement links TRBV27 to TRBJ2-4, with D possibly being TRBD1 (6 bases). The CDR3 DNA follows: TGTGCCAGCAGCCAAATCAGGGGTACCATTCAGTACTTC. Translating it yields CASSQIRGTIQYF.